The T cell receptor beta chain described here comes from a study of patients and donors after allogeneic stem cell transplantation. This clonotype was counted many times. TCRdb itself ran the RT-PCR reads through MiXCR, one entry per CDR3 protein. The repertoire consists of 7,000 to 9,000 distinct CDR3 sequences, with 11% occurring once and the leading ten covering 40% to 60%. The CDR3 totals 14 residues. Per germline, CDR1 MGHDK and CDR2 SYGVNS. V was pared by 3 bases and J by 5 bases, with 3 bases of the junction left unmatched. The V call is TRBV25-1, the J call TRBJ2-2; 7 bases map to TRBD1. The receptor was isolated from a human donor who was either an allogeneic HSCT recipient or a stem cell or donor lymphocyte infusion donor (not recorded which). It is not recorded whose cells these are; they may come from a transplant donor. Sequencing used blood, either unsorted or a sorted T cell fraction (not recorded which). The CDR3 nucleotides are TGTGCCAGCAGTGACGGACAGGTTACCGGGGAGCTGTTTTTT. This encodes CASSDGQVTGELFF.